This T cell receptor beta chain was sequenced in a study of blood T cells in healthy people across ages (dated by TCRdb to the mid-2010s). Regarding the study in general: In model experiments, roughly one uniquely barcoded TCR beta cDNA molecule per two T cells was captured by template switching. Using deep sequencing normalized with unique cDNA molecular identifiers, the study measured how TCR beta repertoire diversity changes with age. Donors of different ages were randomly distributed across sequencing lanes to avoid experimental bias. Using the same blood draw, the study looked at two additional independent replicas of 1 million unique cDNA reads for two donors, one aged 18 to 30 and the other aged 80 or older. The donors were split into four age groups: young (average around 15 years), middle-aged (roughly 42), aged (around 67) and long-lived (approximately 80).

Reading from cysteine to phenylalanine, the CDR3 counts 16 amino acids. Only CDR3 DNA remains: 48 bases, in frame from the first base. V drops 3 bases and J drops 6 bases, leaving 18 bases in between. Via the germline V gene (reference sequence), CDR1 is PRHDT and CDR2 FYEKMQ. The method was 5' RACE. For sequencing, an Illumina HiSeq 2500 was employed. The second PCR ran for about 6 to 11 cycles and used a J-beta primer mix along with a sample-barcoded 5' primer. A unique molecular identifier was introduced onto each TCR beta cDNA molecule by a template-switch 5' adaptor carrying 12 random nucleotides. Each sample yielded at least 2.5 million CDR3-containing paired-end reads. First-strand cDNA was synthesized from all RNA with the Mint cDNA synthesis kit, primed by a TRBC-specific oligonucleotide. Following uracil-DNA glycosylase treatment, a first 18-cycle PCR with universal primers M1SS and BC2_uni_R was performed on all cDNA. Per the source publication's procedure: For normalization, 1 million high-quality reads were randomly selected from each sample, with every read carrying a distinct molecular identifier. Instead of being binned into consensus sequences, reads with shared molecular identifiers were discarded. CDR3 identification, clonotype clustering and error correction used MiTCR with a Q25 quality threshold and the strictest error-elimination algorithm. Lower-bound total TCR beta diversity was estimated with a nonparametric unseen species model using Euler transformation. In TCRdb, the public reads were trimmed at Q25 with fastp and aligned with MiXCR, with productive beta chains retained. Merged by CDR3 protein, the rows form single entries marked with the most common genes and DNA. What appears here as the V and J calls and clone size reflects TCRdb's work, not the paper's. The sample has 1.5 million to 2 million distinct CDR3 sequences on record, over 25% of them singletons. About 8% of the sample comes from the top ten.

Systemically healthy Caucasian individuals from Russia, 39 in total and aged roughly 6 to 95 years, were included as donors. Roughly 10 milliliters of peripheral blood were drawn from each donor into EDTA-treated Vacutainer tubes. Ficoll-Paque density-gradient centrifugation was used to isolate PBMCs, with at least 6.5 million per sample. Total RNA, at least 6 micrograms per sample, was extracted from PBMCs with Trizol reagent. Naive CD45RAhigh/CD27high T cell percentages were measured by flow cytometry on a PBMC aliquot from every donor. The paper's findings and limits, for the study overall: Conclusive comparison of naive and antigen-experienced compartments was prevented by the profiling of bulk unsorted PBMCs. As age increased, observed TCR beta diversity per million T cells dropped in a roughly linear way, and a significant reduction was already evident by age about 40. Estimates of total diversity from one million sequenced T cells were regarded as lower bounds and underestimates. Observed TCR beta diversity correlated strongly with the percentage of naive T cells measured by flow cytometry. The long-lived group showed more naive CD4+ T cells, fewer expanded clones and increased TCR diversity than the aged group, suggesting age selection. Because the CMV infection status of the donors was unknown, age-related changes in expanded clonotypes may potentially have been confounded.

To note about this clonotype: Its antigen is currently not known. No quality values exist for individual bases; no much larger clone is one base distant.

The sequencing input was blood. The chain is encoded by TRBV13 joined to TRBJ1-5; TRBD1 is perhaps the D gene, given 5 matching bases. This clonotype was sampled from a woman in her twenties or thirties in good health. For the CDR3, the sequence is CASSLGLGGIGQPQHF. In nucleotides, the sequence is TGTGCCAGCAGCTTGGGACTCGGTGGGATAGGTCAGCCCCAGCATTTT.